This T cell receptor beta chain comes out of a study of blood T cell repertoires in COVID-19. Original data processing: Quantification of nucleated cells was approximated via reference gene primer amplification. Assay: immunoSEQ multiplex PCR; the TCRdb copy retains only in-frame clones and omits some. V and J calls plus clone size are reproduced from that table; the DNA served to infer D and trimming. The sample holds around 270,000 clones; around nine tenths are singletons and the top ten take roughly 0.8%. The CDR3 covers 16 residues. Germline V gene data show CDR1 as SGHNT and CDR2 as YYREEE (reference sequence). V shed 4 bases, J shed 6 bases, and the junction held 14 bases outside the gene matches.

The sequence derives from a man aged 30 to 45 with acute or convalescent COVID-19. The chain joins TRBV5-4 to TRBJ2-7, with 9 bases identical to TRBD1. Sequencing used peripheral blood. CDR3 coding DNA: TGTGCCAGCAGCCCTGTTGTTGGCACAGGGGGCCTCGAGCAGTACTTC. It specifies CASSPVVGTGGLEQYF.